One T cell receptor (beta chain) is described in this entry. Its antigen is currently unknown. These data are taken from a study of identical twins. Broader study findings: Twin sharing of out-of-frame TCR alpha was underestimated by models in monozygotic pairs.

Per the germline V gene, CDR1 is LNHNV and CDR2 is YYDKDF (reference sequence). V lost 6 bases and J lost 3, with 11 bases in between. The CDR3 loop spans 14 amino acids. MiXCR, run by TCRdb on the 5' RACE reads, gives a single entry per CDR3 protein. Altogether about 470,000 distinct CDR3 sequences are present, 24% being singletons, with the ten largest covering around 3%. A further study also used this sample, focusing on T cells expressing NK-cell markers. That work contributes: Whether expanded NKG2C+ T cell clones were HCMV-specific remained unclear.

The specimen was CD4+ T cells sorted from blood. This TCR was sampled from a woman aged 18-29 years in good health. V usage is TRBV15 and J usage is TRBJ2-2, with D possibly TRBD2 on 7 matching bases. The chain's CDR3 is CATSGGAHTGELFF. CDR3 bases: TGTGCCACCAGTGGGGGGGCCCACACCGGGGAGCTGTTTTTT. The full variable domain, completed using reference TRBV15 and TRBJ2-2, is DAMVIQNPRYQVTQFGKPVTLSCSQTLNHNVMYWYQQKSSQAPKLLFHYYDKDFNNEADTPDNFQSRRPNTSFCFLDIRSPGLGDTAMYLCATSGGAHTGELFFGEGSRLTVL.